These 30 T cell receptor beta chains were all obtained from the same sample, sequenced in a study of blood T cell repertoires in COVID-19. The repertoire was sequenced with immunoSEQ multiplex PCR; TCRdb's copy has only in-frame clones and lacks some. The sample records roughly 100,000 clones, about 90% being singletons. Material for sequencing was peripheral blood. These receptor sequences come from a woman aged 50 to 60 with COVID-19, enrolled during active disease.

V gene TRBV30 combines with J gene TRBJ1-2; D perhaps matches TRBD1 (6 bases). Germline V CDR1 and CDR2: GTSNPN, SVGIG (reference sequence). Trimming removed 3 bases at V and 6 bases at J, with 14 bases between. CDR3 length equals 13 residues. The CDR3 is CAWRLRWGHGYTF. CDR3 nucleotides: TGTGCCTGGAGACTTAGGTGGGGGCATGGCTACACCTTC.

In its sample, this clone was seen a few times. V is TRBV29-1 and J is TRBJ2-3, with D possibly TRBD1 on 7 matching bases. The germline V gene has CDR1 SQVTM and CDR2 ANQGSEA. V gave up 2 bases and J gave up 2 bases, with 14 bases separating them. The CDR3 extends over 15 amino acids. The CDR3 reads CSVERQGGDTDTQYF. CDR3 bases: TGCAGCGTTGAACGACAGGGAGGCGACACAGATACGCAGTATTTT.

This rearrangement joins TRBV7-6 to TRBJ1-2; weak D call: TRBD1 (6 bases). CDR3 length: 11 residues. The V end was cut by 11 bases, the J end by 3 bases, with 10 bases between. Germline CDR1 reads SGHVS; CDR2 reads FNYEAQ. The CDR3: CAGGRDYGYTF. In DNA, the CDR3 is TGTGCCGGGGGCCGGGACTATGGCTACACCTTC.

This clone is a singleton in its sample. The chain is built from TRBV4-1 and TRBJ2-6; TRBD1 is a possible D gene (6 bases). Germline CDR1 and CDR2: MGHRA and YSYEKL. This CDR3 spans 18 amino acids. The ends were cut back, 4 bases at V and 0 bases at J, with 16 bases in the middle. DNA of the CDR3: TGCGCCAGCAGCCTCAGGGTGGGGGCCATCTCTGGGGCCAACGTCCTGACTTTC. It yields the protein CASSLRVGAISGANVLTF.

This rearrangement joins TRBV12-2 to TRBJ2-6; whether TRBD1, the table's D call, matches the DNA was not checked. TRBV12-2 is listed as a pseudogene. This CDR3 has 18 residues. The CDR3 nucleotides are TGTGCAAGTCGCTTAGCGTGCAGGGGGAATCCTGGGGCCAACGTCCTGACTTTC. It is translated as CASRLACRGNPGANVLTF.

The chain employs TRBV7-9 and TRBJ2-3, with D perhaps TRBD1 (5 bases). V was trimmed by 4 bases and J by 4 bases, leaving 15 bases between them. The CDR3 extends over 15 amino acids. The germline V gene encodes CDR1 SEHNR and CDR2 FQNEAQ (reference sequence). The CDR3 DNA reads TGTGCCAGCAGCTCTCATGCCCAGGGTTCAGATACGCAGTATTTT. This encodes CASSSHAQGSDTQYF.

V and J are TRBV27 and TRBJ2-7, with 7 bases matching TRBD1. The CDR3 length is 13 residues. Germline V gene data show CDR1 as MNHEY and CDR2 as SMNVEV (reference sequence). V lost 6 bases and J lost 6; bases outside the gene matches: 8. CDR3 nucleotides: TGTGCCAGCAGCCCGACAGGGAGTGGCGAGCAGTACTTC. Protein: CASSPTGSGEQYF.

V is TRBV4-2 and J is TRBJ1-1; possibly TRBD1 for D (5 bases). The CDR3 length is 15 residues. Germline V gene sequence: CDR1 LGHNA, CDR2 YNFKEQ. V lost 0 bases, J lost 6 bases, and 14 bases lay in between. This chain's CDR3 is CASSQDLKGGAEAFF. CDR3 sequence (DNA): TGTGCCAGCAGCCAAGATCTCAAGGGAGGGGCTGAAGCTTTCTTT.

The V call is TRBV13, the J call TRBJ1-1; possibly TRBD1 for D (5 bases). This CDR3 contains 18 residues. Germline CDR1 reads PRHDT; CDR2 reads FYEKMQ (reference sequence). The V and J ends lost 2 bases and 6 bases respectively, with 25 bases between them. The CDR3 region has the DNA TGTGCCAGCAGCTTAAGGCCAGGGTCAGTTAGCCTGAGCCCTGAAGCTTTCTTT. This encodes CASSLRPGSVSLSPEAFF.

The chain couples TRBV10-3 to TRBJ2-1, with D tentatively TRBD1 (6 bases). The CDR3 is 14 amino acids. Trimming took off 5 bases at V and 3 bases at J, with 11 bases between the two ends. Germline CDR1 reads ENHRY; CDR2 reads SYGVKD. The CDR3 sequence: CAISSDSFYNEQFF. CDR3 nucleotide sequence: TGTGCCATCAGTTCGGACAGTTTCTACAATGAGCAGTTCTTC.

This clone was seen only once. The chain joins TRBV11-3 to TRBJ1-2; 8 positions agree with TRBD1. CDR3 length: 15 residues. Germline CDR1 and CDR2: SGHNT and YENEEA. With V trimmed by 2 bases and J by 4 bases, 6 bases remained unmatched. The DNA of the CDR3 is TGTGCCAGCAGCTTACAGACAGGGGACGGCTATGGCTACACCTTC. The encoded protein is CASSLQTGDGYGYTF.

This clone showed up just once. V gene TRBV7-9 combines with J gene TRBJ2-3; 7 bases match TRBD2. Germline V gene lookup returns CDR1 SEHNR and CDR2 FQNEAQ (reference sequence). With V trimmed by 5 bases and J by 1 base, 12 bases remained unmatched. The CDR3 runs 17 residues. The CDR3, as DNA: TGTGCCAGCAGCCGAAGCCTAGCGGTTGAGGGCACAGATACGCAGTATTTT. Its translation: CASSRSLAVEGTDTQYF. Full variable domain (rest looked up from reference TRBV7-9 and TRBJ2-3): DTGVSQNPRHKITKRGQNVTFRCDPISEHNRLYWYRQTLGQGPEFLTYFQNEAQLEKSRLLSDRFSAERPKGSFSTLEIQRTEQGDSAMYLCASSRSLAVEGTDTQYFGPGTRLTVL.

The rearrangement links TRBV27 to TRBJ1-1, with D maybe TRBD1 (6 bases). Between the trimmed V and J ends, which lost 3 bases and 2 bases, there was a span of 7 bases. Per the germline V gene, CDR1 is MNHEY and CDR2 is SMNVEV (reference sequence). CDR3 length: 13 amino acids. DNA of the CDR3: TGTGCCAGCAGTTTTGGGGGCAACACTGAAGCTTTCTTT. Its protein product is CASSFGGNTEAFF.

J is TRBJ2-1 and V is TRBV11-2; 8 bases are a match to TRBD1. V shed 8 bases and J 9 bases; nucleotides not matched to a gene: 12. The CDR3 has 14 amino acids. The germline gives CDR1 SGHAT, CDR2 FQNNGV. The chain's CDR3 is CASGGLDRAFEQFF. The CDR3 nucleotides are TGTGCCAGCGGTGGGCTGGACAGGGCGTTTGAGCAGTTCTTC.

The chain uses TRBV4-2 and TRBJ2-5; 10 positions agree with TRBD2. There are 16 residues in the CDR3. In germline, CDR1 is LGHNA, CDR2 YNFKEQ. Trimming took 3 bases from V and 2 from J; bases not matched to a gene: 6. For the CDR3, the DNA is TGTGCCAGCAGCCAGGCCGGGACTAGCGTACAAGAGACCCAGTACTTC. Its protein product is CASSQAGTSVQETQYF.

In nucleotides, the CDR3 is TGCGCCAGCAGCTTGGGCAACACTCGGGGGGCCAAGAGCTCCTATAATTCACCCCTCCACTTT. Amino acids: CASSLGNTRGAKSSYNSPLHF. This chain links TRBV5-1 with TRBJ1-6, with D perhaps matching TRBD1 (6 bases). The germline V gene has CDR1 SGHRS and CDR2 YFSETQ. The CDR3 covers 21 residues. Trimming stripped 0 bases from V and 0 bases from J, with 22 bases between.

CDR3 sequence: CASSPSGQVSNEQFF. The CDR3 DNA is TGTGCCAGCAGCCCGTCTGGGCAGGTTAGTAATGAGCAGTTCTTC. The J gene is TRBJ2-1, the V gene TRBV7-2; D ambiguous. V was pared by 5 bases and J by 7 bases, with 18 bases between. From germline, CDR1 is SGHTA and CDR2 FQGNSA. CDR3 size: 15 residues.

The chain uses TRBV10-3 and TRBJ2-7; the D gene is possibly TRBD1 (5 bases). The length of the CDR3 is 14 residues. The V end lost 8 bases, the J end lost 6 bases, and 20 bases lay between the germline ends. Germline V gene data show CDR1 as ENHRY and CDR2 as SYGVKD. CDR3 loop: CAIQSGHPAGEQYF. The CDR3 DNA sequence: TGTGCCATCCAAAGTGGACACCCGGCAGGCGAGCAGTACTTC.

The chain couples TRBV7-9 to TRBJ1-4, with 7 bases identical to TRBD1. The V gene end was trimmed by 5 bases and the J gene end by 7 bases; junction bases not matched to a gene: 7. Germline V gene sequence: CDR1 SEHNR, CDR2 FQNEAQ (reference sequence). The CDR3 contains 14 residues. The CDR3 protein is CASSAGGTGEKLFF. The CDR3 DNA reads TGTGCCAGCAGCGCAGGGGGAACGGGTGAAAAACTGTTTTTT. The whole variable domain, remainder taken from reference TRBV7-9 and TRBJ1-4, is DTGVSQNPRHKITKRGQNVTFRCDPISEHNRLYWYRQTLGQGPEFLTYFQNEAQLEKSRLLSDRFSAERPKGSFSTLEIQRTEQGDSAMYLCASSAGGTGEKLFFGSGTQLSVL.

J is TRBJ2-2 and V is TRBV19, with 8 bases matching TRBD2. V was clipped by 5 bases and J by 4 bases; unmatched bases: 3. This CDR3 is built from 14 residues. Germline values: CDR1 LNHDA, CDR2 SQIVND (reference sequence). CDR3 residues: CASSWTSPTGELFF. Here the CDR3 DNA reads TGTGCCAGTAGTTGGACTAGCCCCACCGGGGAGCTGTTTTTT.

The chain links TRBV11-2 to TRBJ1-5, with D possibly being TRBD1 (6 bases). Trimming removed 5 bases at V and 5 bases at J, with 16 bases between. The germline V gene encodes CDR1 SGHAT and CDR2 FQNNGV. This CDR3 is built from 15 residues. In DNA form, the CDR3 reads TGTGCCAGCAGCCTAAGCAGGGGCCAAGATCAGCCCCAGCATTTT. Translating gives CASSLSRGQDQPQHF.

The chain recombines TRBV5-4 with TRBJ2-3; the D gene is possibly TRBD2 (6 bases). There are 17 residues in the CDR3. The germline V gene encodes CDR1 SGHNT and CDR2 YYREEE (reference sequence). Trimming cost V 0 bases and J 1 base, with 15 bases left between them. The CDR3 region is CASSLGGTFWGTDTQYF. CDR3 DNA sequence: TGTGCCAGCAGCTTGGGTGGGACTTTCTGGGGCACAGATACGCAGTATTTT.

The chain has TRBV11-2 and TRBJ1-4; D is unresolved. V lost 4 bases to trimming and J lost 8 bases, with 17 bases between them. Germline CDR1 reads SGHAT; CDR2 reads FQNNGV. The CDR3 contains 15 residues. CDR3 region: CASSSGTGGGEKLFF. DNA of the CDR3: TGTGCCAGCAGCTCAGGAACGGGAGGAGGAGAAAAACTGTTTTTT. The variable domain in full, completed from reference TRBV11-2 and TRBJ1-4, reads EAGVAQSPRYKIIEKRQSVAFWCNPISGHATLYWYQQILGQGPKLLIQFQNNGVVDDSQLPKDRFSAERLKGVDSTLKIQPAKLEDSAVYLCASSSGTGGGEKLFFGSGTQLSVL.

This sequence joins TRBV27 and TRBJ1-2, with 8 bases aligning to TRBD1. The CDR3 length is 16 residues. J lost 4 bases, V lost 5 bases, and 12 bases had no gene match. In germline, CDR1 is MNHEY, CDR2 SMNVEV (reference sequence). CDR3 nucleotides: TGTGCCAGCAGTCCTAACTACGGACAGGGCTTCTATGGCTACACCTTC. It yields the protein CASSPNYGQGFYGYTF.

This rearrangement joins TRBV11-3 to TRBJ2-2, with a weak D call TRBD1 (5 bases). CDR3 size: 14 residues. The ends were cut back, 5 bases at V and 7 bases at J, with 14 bases in the middle. Germline CDR1 is SGHNT and CDR2 is YENEEA. The CDR3 coding sequence is TGTGCCAGCAGCGTCAGGGTCCAGGGCGGGGAGCTGTTTTTT. Translation: CASSVRVQGGELFF. Looking up the rest from reference TRBV11-3 and TRBJ2-2 gives the full variable domain: EAGVVQSPRYKIIEKKQPVAFWCNPISGHNTLYWYLQNLGQGPELLIRYENEEAVDDSQLPKDRFSAERLKGVDSTLKIQPAELGDSAVYLCASSVRVQGGELFFGEGSRLTVL.

The genes are TRBV10-3 and TRBJ2-1; maybe TRBD1 (6 bases). Germline V lookup: CDR1 ENHRY, CDR2 SYGVKD. This CDR3 spans 14 amino acids. V lost 6 bases and J 10 bases, leaving 19 bases between the germline ends. CDR3 in DNA: TGTGCCATCAGGGACAGTACCGTACAAAGAGAGCAGTTCTTC. This translates into CAIRDSTVQREQFF.

The V and J genes are TRBV29-1 and TRBJ2-2; D may be TRBD1 (5 bases). V was pared by 1 base and J by 1 base, with 13 bases between. The CDR3 spans 16 residues. Germline V gene sequence: CDR1 SQVTM, CDR2 ANQGSEA. The CDR3 reads CSVEGLRGLNTGELFF. The CDR3 DNA sequence: TGCAGCGTTGAAGGCTTAAGGGGCTTGAACACCGGGGAGCTGTTTTTT.

This chain connects TRBV18 to TRBJ2-7, with 11 positions matching TRBD1. The CDR3 is 16 residues long. V was pared by 1 base and J by 5 bases, with 7 bases of the junction left unmatched. Germline V gene sequence: CDR1 KGHSH, CDR2 LQKENI. The CDR3 sequence is CASSPLRTGGKDEQYF. The CDR3 region has the DNA TGTGCCAGCTCACCACTTCGGACAGGGGGCAAGGACGAGCAGTACTTC.

This chain links TRBV10-3 with TRBJ2-3; the match to TRBD2 covers 10 bases. Germline CDR1 reads ENHRY; CDR2 reads SYGVKD. This CDR3 comprises 17 residues. Trimming at V came to 3 bases and at J to 2 bases, leaving 8 bases not matched to a gene. The CDR3 DNA reads TGTGCCATCAGTGATCGCCTAGCGGGGGCCAACACAGATACGCAGTATTTT. Translation gives CAISDRLAGANTDTQYF.

This clone was picked up one time. The chain's CDR3 is CASSVSGTGYNEQFF. CDR3 DNA: TGTGCCAGCAGCGTTAGCGGGACAGGGTACAATGAGCAGTTCTTC. The rearrangement joins TRBV9 to TRBJ2-1; maybe TRBD1 (9 bases). V lost 2 bases, J lost 4 bases, and 13 bases lay in between. The germline V gene has CDR1 SGDLS and CDR2 YYNGEE. The CDR3 is made up of 15 amino acids.